These T cell receptor beta chains were read from a single sample in a study of blood T cell repertoires in COVID-19. Using immunoSEQ multiplex PCR, the repertoire was profiled, and TCRdb retains in-frame clones only, with some absent. The data show hundreds of thousands of clones, around nine tenths seen once. Material for sequencing was peripheral blood. These receptors originate from a woman in her 70s with COVID-19, enrolled during active disease. The CDR3 runs from the conserved cysteine through the conserved F or W. The order of the fields is CDR3 protein, CDR3 DNA, clone size, V gene, J gene, D gene. A D gene is named only where the DNA matches it firmly. Not all rows give a size; the values are once, few, many and, for expanded clones, a class.

cdr3_aa: CASTDLGSYEQYF
cdr3_nt: TGTGCCAGCACCGACCTAGGTTCCTACGAGCAGTACTTC
clone_size: -
v_call: TRBV6-5
j_call: TRBJ2-7
d_call: -

cdr3_aa: CATSRAGTGEGYTF
cdr3_nt: TGTGCCACCAGCAGGGCCGGGACAGGGGAAGGCTACACCTTC
clone_size: -
v_call: TRBV15
j_call: TRBJ1-2
d_call: TRBD1

cdr3_aa: CASSGQALEQYF
cdr3_nt: TGTGCCAGCAGTGGCCAGGCCCTCGAGCAGTACTTC
clone_size: -
v_call: TRBV2
j_call: TRBJ2-7
d_call: -

cdr3_aa: CAWSSGSGANVLTF
cdr3_nt: TGTGCCTGGAGTTCGGGCTCTGGGGCCAACGTCCTGACTTTC
clone_size: -
v_call: TRBV30
j_call: TRBJ2-6
d_call: -

cdr3_aa: CATSDRLYPYEQYF
cdr3_nt: TGTGCCACCAGTGACCGACTATATCCCTACGAGCAGTACTTC
clone_size: -
v_call: TRBV24-1
j_call: TRBJ2-7
d_call: -

cdr3_aa: CASSRAGTGSSGELFF
cdr3_nt: TGTGCCAGCAGCCGAGCCGGGACAGGAAGTTCCGGGGAGCTGTTTTTT
clone_size: -
v_call: TRBV3-1/TRBV3-2
j_call: TRBJ2-2
d_call: TRBD1

cdr3_aa: CATSDLSGGYTGELFF
cdr3_nt: TGTGCCACCAGTGATTTGTCAGGGGGATACACCGGGGAGCTGTTTTTT
clone_size: -
v_call: TRBV24-1
j_call: TRBJ2-2
d_call: TRBD1

cdr3_aa: CAISESRSEVGGYTF
cdr3_nt: TGTGCCATCAGTGAGTCAAGGAGCGAAGTTGGTGGCTACACCTTC
clone_size: -
v_call: TRBV10-3
j_call: TRBJ1-2
d_call: -

cdr3_aa: CASSLLGTPGGGTGELFF
cdr3_nt: TGTGCCAGCAGTTTATTGGGCACACCCGGAGGAGGCACCGGGGAGCTGTTTTTT
clone_size: -
v_call: TRBV27
j_call: TRBJ2-2
d_call: -

cdr3_aa: CATARSGGGSPLHF
cdr3_nt: TGCGCCACCGCCCGCTCAGGGGGCGGGTCACCCCTCCACTTT
clone_size: -
v_call: TRBV10-2
j_call: TRBJ1-6
d_call: TRBD1

cdr3_aa: CASRNWGVMNTEAFF
cdr3_nt: TGTGCCAGTAGGAACTGGGGGGTTATGAACACTGAAGCTTTCTTT
clone_size: -
v_call: TRBV19
j_call: TRBJ1-1
d_call: -

cdr3_aa: CASSIASQRNTEAFF
cdr3_nt: TGTGCCAGCAGTATAGCCTCTCAAAGAAACACTGAAGCTTTCTTT
clone_size: -
v_call: TRBV6-2/TRBV6-3
j_call: TRBJ1-1
d_call: -

cdr3_aa: CASSPPVTGREETQYF
cdr3_nt: TGTGCCAGCTCACCACCGGTGACAGGGCGAGAAGAGACCCAGTACTTC
clone_size: -
v_call: TRBV18
j_call: TRBJ2-5
d_call: TRBD1

cdr3_aa: CASSPDRAQETQYF
cdr3_nt: TGCGCCAGCAGCCCAGACAGGGCCCAAGAGACCCAGTACTTC
clone_size: -
v_call: TRBV5-1
j_call: TRBJ2-5
d_call: TRBD1

cdr3_aa: CASSNWDTSSTDTQYF
cdr3_nt: TGTGCCAGCAGCAATTGGGACACGTCTAGCACAGATACGCAGTATTTT
clone_size: -
v_call: TRBV7-6
j_call: TRBJ2-3
d_call: -

cdr3_aa: CASSVESGTSGGEQFF
cdr3_nt: TGTGCCAGCAGCGTAGAATCCGGAACTAGCGGGGGTGAGCAGTTCTTC
clone_size: -
v_call: TRBV9
j_call: TRBJ2-1
d_call: TRBD2

cdr3_aa: CATSETDQPQHF
cdr3_nt: TGTGCCACCAGTGAGACAGACCAGCCCCAGCATTTT
clone_size: -
v_call: TRBV24-1
j_call: TRBJ1-5
d_call: -

cdr3_aa: CASSRRQGWTEAFF
cdr3_nt: TGTGCCAGCAGTAGAAGACAGGGGTGGACTGAAGCTTTCTTT
clone_size: -
v_call: TRBV28
j_call: TRBJ1-1
d_call: TRBD1

cdr3_aa: CASSPLGQEDQPQHF
cdr3_nt: TGTGCCAGCTCACCACTAGGACAGGAAGATCAGCCCCAGCATTTT
clone_size: -
v_call: TRBV18
j_call: TRBJ1-5
d_call: TRBD1

cdr3_aa: CASRQGANPGELFF
cdr3_nt: TGTGCCAGCAGACAGGGGGCTAACCCCGGGGAGCTGTTTTTT
clone_size: -
v_call: TRBV6-6
j_call: TRBJ2-2
d_call: TRBD1

cdr3_aa: CASSQDPRGVTEAFF
cdr3_nt: TGCGCCAGCAGCCAAGACCCCAGGGGGGTAACTGAAGCTTTCTTT
clone_size: once
v_call: TRBV4-3
j_call: TRBJ1-1
d_call: TRBD1

cdr3_aa: CASSSRQGVGVYGYTF
cdr3_nt: TGTGCCAGTAGTTCACGACAGGGTGTGGGGGTTTATGGCTACACCTTC
clone_size: -
v_call: TRBV19
j_call: TRBJ1-2
d_call: TRBD1

cdr3_aa: CASSLIRTAEGNEQFF
cdr3_nt: TGTGCCAGCAGCTTAATTCGAACTGCAGAGGGAAATGAGCAGTTCTTC
clone_size: -
v_call: TRBV7-2
j_call: TRBJ2-1
d_call: -

cdr3_aa: CASSLPGRNEQYF
cdr3_nt: TGTGCCAGCAGCCTCCCCGGGAGGAACGAGCAGTACTTC
clone_size: -
v_call: TRBV27
j_call: TRBJ2-7
d_call: TRBD2

cdr3_aa: CASSRSGESYGYTF
cdr3_nt: TGTGCCAGCTCGCGTTCAGGGGAATCGTATGGCTACACCTTC
clone_size: -
v_call: TRBV18
j_call: TRBJ1-2
d_call: -

cdr3_aa: CASRSGTESLYGYTF
cdr3_nt: TGTGCCAGCAGGTCCGGGACAGAGTCTCTCTATGGCTACACCTTC
clone_size: few
v_call: TRBV28
j_call: TRBJ1-2
d_call: TRBD1

cdr3_aa: CATNAGTLYGYTF
cdr3_nt: TGTGCCACGAACGCCGGGACACTTTATGGCTACACCTTC
clone_size: -
v_call: TRBV24-1
j_call: TRBJ1-2
d_call: -

cdr3_aa: CASSSPDLNYGYTF
cdr3_nt: TGTGCCAGCAGCTCGCCCGATCTAAACTATGGCTACACCTTC
clone_size: -
v_call: TRBV11-1
j_call: TRBJ1-2
d_call: -

cdr3_aa: CASRLGGEGTGELFF
cdr3_nt: TGTGCCAGTCGCCTCGGGGGGGAGGGCACCGGGGAGCTGTTTTTT
clone_size: -
v_call: TRBV6-5
j_call: TRBJ2-2
d_call: TRBD2

cdr3_aa: CASSFDREWDNEQFF
cdr3_nt: TGTGCCAGCAGTTTCGACAGGGAGTGGGACAATGAGCAGTTCTTC
clone_size: -
v_call: TRBV27
j_call: TRBJ2-1
d_call: TRBD1

cdr3_aa: CASSLLPGQGTYEQYF
cdr3_nt: TGTGCCAGCAGTTTACTACCGGGACAGGGGACCTACGAGCAGTACTTC
clone_size: -
v_call: TRBV28
j_call: TRBJ2-7
d_call: TRBD1

cdr3_aa: CATSDPSGALDRQDSGANVLTF
cdr3_nt: TGTGCCACCAGTGACCCTTCTGGGGCGTTAGACAGACAAGATTCTGGGGCCAACGTCCTGACTTTC
clone_size: once
v_call: TRBV24-1
j_call: TRBJ2-6
d_call: -

cdr3_aa: CASSPPYLANYGYTF
cdr3_nt: TGTGCCAGCTCACCACCGTATCTCGCTAACTATGGCTACACCTTC
clone_size: once
v_call: TRBV18
j_call: TRBJ1-2
d_call: -

cdr3_aa: CASKVGQGAAGNTIYF
cdr3_nt: TGTGCCAGCAAAGTGGGGCAGGGGGCTGCTGGAAACACCATATATTTT
clone_size: -
v_call: TRBV27
j_call: TRBJ1-3
d_call: TRBD1

cdr3_aa: CASSGPGPAFF
cdr3_nt: TGTGCCAGCAGTGGCCCAGGCCCGGCTTTCTTT
clone_size: once
v_call: TRBV27
j_call: TRBJ1-1
d_call: -

cdr3_aa: CATSDPLQGETQYF
cdr3_nt: TGTGCCACCAGTGACCCTCTACAGGGGGAGACCCAGTACTTC
clone_size: -
v_call: TRBV24-1
j_call: TRBJ2-5
d_call: TRBD1

cdr3_aa: CAWSGGFGNSPLHF
cdr3_nt: TGTGCCTGGAGCGGGGGTTTTGGGAATTCACCCCTCCACTTT
clone_size: -
v_call: TRBV30
j_call: TRBJ1-6
d_call: -

cdr3_aa: CASSRPGTQYF
cdr3_nt: TGTGCCAGCAGCCGCCCCGGGACCCAGTACTTC
clone_size: -
v_call: TRBV6-5
j_call: TRBJ2-5
d_call: -

cdr3_aa: CARSSGGLSSYNEQFF
cdr3_nt: TGTGCCAGGTCTAGCGGGGGCCTGAGCTCCTACAATGAGCAGTTCTTC
clone_size: -
v_call: TRBV2
j_call: TRBJ2-1
d_call: TRBD2

cdr3_aa: CASSSNAGGPGETQYF
cdr3_nt: TGTGCCAGTTCGTCTAACGCGGGGGGGCCGGGAGAGACCCAGTACTTC
clone_size: -
v_call: TRBV19
j_call: TRBJ2-5
d_call: TRBD2

cdr3_aa: CASSLEGQGTTEAFF
cdr3_nt: TGTGCCAGCAGCTTGGAGGGACAGGGGACCACTGAAGCTTTCTTT
clone_size: once
v_call: TRBV5-4
j_call: TRBJ1-1
d_call: TRBD1

cdr3_aa: CASIPSSGGKPYEQYF
cdr3_nt: TGTGCCAGCATTCCCTCTAGCGGGGGAAAGCCCTACGAGCAGTACTTC
clone_size: -
v_call: TRBV28
j_call: TRBJ2-7
d_call: TRBD2

cdr3_aa: CATSPSLF
cdr3_nt: TGTGCCACCAGTCCTAGCCTATTC
clone_size: -
v_call: TRBV24-1
j_call: TRBJ2-7
d_call: -

cdr3_aa: CASSSTAGYGYTF
cdr3_nt: TGTGCCAGTAGCTCGACAGCCGGATATGGCTACACCTTC
clone_size: few
v_call: TRBV19
j_call: TRBJ1-2
d_call: -

cdr3_aa: CASSGHLNYGYTF
cdr3_nt: TGTGCCAGCTCAGGGCATCTGAACTATGGCTACACCTTC
clone_size: -
v_call: TRBV5-4
j_call: TRBJ1-2
d_call: -

cdr3_aa: CAINDRLNTEAFF
cdr3_nt: TGTGCCATCAATGACAGATTGAACACTGAAGCTTTCTTT
clone_size: -
v_call: TRBV10-3
j_call: TRBJ1-1
d_call: -

cdr3_aa: CASSRVGDTDTQYF
cdr3_nt: TGCGCCAGCAGCCGGGTCGGGGACACAGATACGCAGTATTTT
clone_size: -
v_call: TRBV5-1
j_call: TRBJ2-3
d_call: -

cdr3_aa: CASSQAPNTQYF
cdr3_nt: TGTGCCAGCAGCCAAGCCCCCAATACGCAGTATTTT
clone_size: once
v_call: TRBV3-1/TRBV3-2
j_call: TRBJ2-3
d_call: -

cdr3_aa: CASSPAGRQETQYF
cdr3_nt: TGTGCCAGCAGCCCAGCGGGGCGACAAGAGACCCAGTACTTC
clone_size: -
v_call: TRBV5-4
j_call: TRBJ2-5
d_call: TRBD2

cdr3_aa: CAWSATGGGGGYTF
cdr3_nt: TGTGCCTGGAGCGCAACAGGGGGAGGAGGTGGCTACACCTTC
clone_size: medium-sized
v_call: TRBV30
j_call: TRBJ1-2
d_call: TRBD1

cdr3_aa: CASSLKGAGSYEQYF
cdr3_nt: TGTGCCAGCAGCTTGAAAGGGGCCGGCTCCTACGAGCAGTACTTC
clone_size: -
v_call: TRBV7-9
j_call: TRBJ2-7
d_call: -

cdr3_aa: CAWSGGQLRFNSPLHF
cdr3_nt: TGTGCCTGGAGTGGGGGACAGCTCCGTTTTAATTCACCCCTCCACTTT
clone_size: -
v_call: TRBV30
j_call: TRBJ1-6
d_call: TRBD1

cdr3_aa: CSASNSEVDYGYTF
cdr3_nt: TGCAGTGCTAGTAATTCCGAGGTCGACTATGGCTACACCTTC
clone_size: -
v_call: TRBV20-1
j_call: TRBJ1-2
d_call: -

cdr3_aa: CASSLDSGGGTEAFF
cdr3_nt: TGTGCCAGCAGCTTAGATTCGGGGGGCGGCACTGAAGCTTTCTTT
clone_size: -
v_call: TRBV11-3
j_call: TRBJ1-1
d_call: -

cdr3_aa: CASSNECVNYGYTF
cdr3_nt: TGTGCCAGCAGCAACGAGTGCGTCAACTATGGCTACACCTTC
clone_size: -
v_call: TRBV21-1
j_call: TRBJ1-2
d_call: -